Listed below are T cell receptor beta chains from one sample, sequenced in a study of yellow fever vaccine responses in identical twins. TCRdb redid the calling of the RT-PCR reads with MiXCR, one entry per CDR3 protein. Altogether about 17,000 distinct CDR3 sequences are present, roughly 70% being singletons, with the ten largest covering around 2%. The sequenced sample was T cells from blood (PBMCs), unsorted or a sorted subset (not recorded which), obtained before or after yellow fever vaccination (not recorded which). These receptors were collected from a woman younger than 30 who received the yellow fever vaccine. CDR3s include the opening cysteine and the closing phenylalanine or tryptophan. A D gene is named only where the DNA matches it firmly. Size tells how often a clone was seen (once, few, many) or the class of an expanded clone, and some rows leave it out.

j_call: TRBJ2-7; v_call: TRBV11-1; d_call: -; clone_size: -; cdr3_nt: TGTGCCAGCAGCCCAGGGTGGCACGAGCAGTACTTC; cdr3_aa: CASSPGWHEQYF
j_call: TRBJ1-1; v_call: TRBV27; d_call: TRBD1; clone_size: -; cdr3_nt: TGTGCCAGCAGTTTATCCGCAGGGGGGTCCACTGAAGCTTTCTTT; cdr3_aa: CASSLSAGGSTEAFF
j_call: TRBJ1-1; v_call: TRBV7-9; d_call: -; clone_size: -; cdr3_nt: TGTGCCAGCAGCTTAAGGGATACTGAAGCTTTCTTT; cdr3_aa: CASSLRDTEAFF
j_call: TRBJ2-7; v_call: TRBV2; d_call: -; clone_size: -; cdr3_nt: TGTGCCAGCAGTGCCCAACAGGGCTACGAGCAGTACTTC; cdr3_aa: CASSAQQGYEQYF
j_call: TRBJ2-2; v_call: TRBV19; d_call: TRBD1; clone_size: -; cdr3_nt: TGTGCCAGTAGTACCCGGACAGGGAACACCGGGGAGCTGTTTTTT; cdr3_aa: CASSTRTGNTGELFF
j_call: TRBJ2-7; v_call: TRBV25-1; d_call: TRBD1; clone_size: once; cdr3_nt: TGTGCCTTTATTCAGGGGGCTCCTTACTACGAGCAGTACTTC; cdr3_aa: CAFIQGAPYYEQYF
j_call: TRBJ1-6; v_call: TRBV12-3/TRBV12-4; d_call: -; clone_size: -; cdr3_nt: TGTGCCAGCAGTTTTCCCAATTCACCCCTCCACTTT; cdr3_aa: CASSFPNSPLHF
j_call: TRBJ1-2; v_call: TRBV6-4; d_call: TRBD1; clone_size: -; cdr3_nt: TGTGCCAGCAGTGACTCCCCGGGACAGAACTATGGCTACACCTTC; cdr3_aa: CASSDSPGQNYGYTF
j_call: TRBJ1-1; v_call: TRBV3-1; d_call: -; clone_size: few; cdr3_nt: TGTGCCAGCAGCCAGGGAGAGTACACTGAAGCTTTCTTT; cdr3_aa: CASSQGEYTEAFF
j_call: TRBJ1-5; v_call: TRBV28; d_call: -; clone_size: -; cdr3_nt: TGTGCCAGCAGTTGGGGGCAGGGAACCCAGCCCCAGCATTTT; cdr3_aa: CASSWGQGTQPQHF
j_call: TRBJ2-7; v_call: TRBV10-3; d_call: -; clone_size: -; cdr3_nt: TGTGCCATCAGGGGGTGGGACGACTACGAGCAGTACTTC; cdr3_aa: CAIRGWDDYEQYF
j_call: TRBJ2-5; v_call: TRBV25-1; d_call: -; clone_size: -; cdr3_nt: TGTGCCAGCAGTGTAAAAGAGACCCAGTACTTC; cdr3_aa: CASSVKETQYF
j_call: TRBJ2-3; v_call: TRBV11-1; d_call: -; clone_size: -; cdr3_nt: TGTGCCAGCAGCGTGGGGACTTTAGATACGCAGTATTTT; cdr3_aa: CASSVGTLDTQYF
j_call: TRBJ1-2; v_call: TRBV23-1; d_call: -; clone_size: -; cdr3_nt: TGCGCCAGCAGTCAGAAAGGGGGGGGAGTATTATACTATGGCTACACCTTC; cdr3_aa: CASSQKGGGVLYYGYTF
j_call: TRBJ2-1; v_call: TRBV4-1; d_call: -; clone_size: -; cdr3_nt: TGCGCCAGCAGCTTAGCAGGGAGAGAGCAGTTCTTC; cdr3_aa: CASSLAGREQFF
j_call: TRBJ2-1; v_call: TRBV29-1; d_call: -; clone_size: -; cdr3_nt: TGCAGCGTTAGGCCAGTAATAGATGAGCAGTTCTTC; cdr3_aa: CSVRPVIDEQFF
j_call: TRBJ1-2; v_call: TRBV18; d_call: -; clone_size: -; cdr3_nt: TGTGCCAGCTCCAAAACAGAAATTACAGGATTCTATGGCTACACCTTC; cdr3_aa: CASSKTEITGFYGYTF
j_call: TRBJ1-1; v_call: TRBV4-3; d_call: -; clone_size: few; cdr3_nt: TGCGCCAGCAGCCAAACGCTTTTTGCGGACGTGAACACTGAAGCTTTCTTT; cdr3_aa: CASSQTLFADVNTEAFF
j_call: TRBJ1-1; v_call: TRBV24-1; d_call: -; clone_size: -; cdr3_nt: TGTGCCACCAGAGGCGCAGGGTCGGGAACTGAAGCTTTCTTT; cdr3_aa: CATRGAGSGTEAFF
j_call: TRBJ1-5; v_call: TRBV12-3/TRBV12-4; d_call: -; clone_size: -; cdr3_nt: TGTGCCAGCAGTCCAAAGGACCCTAGGGTAGGGGGCAATCAGCCCCAGCATTTT; cdr3_aa: CASSPKDPRVGGNQPQHF
j_call: TRBJ1-1; v_call: TRBV14; d_call: -; clone_size: -; cdr3_nt: TGTGCCAGCGGAGGGCGGACCCCACGCTTTGAAGCTTTCTTT; cdr3_aa: CASGGRTPRFEAFF
j_call: TRBJ2-3; v_call: TRBV2; d_call: -; clone_size: -; cdr3_nt: TGTGCCAGCACCACAGAACAGACAGATACGCAGTATTTT; cdr3_aa: CASTTEQTDTQYF
j_call: TRBJ2-1; v_call: TRBV20-1; d_call: -; clone_size: few; cdr3_nt: TGCAGTGCTAGACGCATGGACAGAACCTACAATGAGCAGTTCTTC; cdr3_aa: CSARRMDRTYNEQFF
j_call: TRBJ2-1; v_call: TRBV2; d_call: TRBD1; clone_size: -; cdr3_nt: TGTGCCAGCAATACTTACAGGGGGTCCTACAATGAGCAGTTCTTC; cdr3_aa: CASNTYRGSYNEQFF
j_call: TRBJ2-1; v_call: TRBV19; d_call: TRBD2; clone_size: few; cdr3_nt: TGTGCCAGTAGTACCGGACTAGCTGGCAATGAGCAGTTCTTC; cdr3_aa: CASSTGLAGNEQFF
j_call: TRBJ2-7; v_call: TRBV4-3; d_call: TRBD2; clone_size: -; cdr3_nt: TGCGCCAGCAGCCGCACTCCGACTAGCGGGAGCTACGAGCAGTACTTC; cdr3_aa: CASSRTPTSGSYEQYF
j_call: TRBJ2-1; v_call: TRBV7-6; d_call: -; clone_size: few; cdr3_nt: TGTGCCAGCAGCTTAGCGAGAGGGGCCCATGAGCAGTTCTTC; cdr3_aa: CASSLARGAHEQFF
j_call: TRBJ2-1; v_call: TRBV15; d_call: -; clone_size: -; cdr3_nt: TGTGCCACCAGCAGAGATCGGATGGTTTATAGCTCCTACAATGAGCAGTTCTTC; cdr3_aa: CATSRDRMVYSSYNEQFF
j_call: TRBJ2-4; v_call: TRBV11-3; d_call: TRBD2; clone_size: once; cdr3_nt: TGTGCCAGCAGCTCCCAAGGGGGGGGACTAGCGAACATTCAGTACTTC; cdr3_aa: CASSSQGGGLANIQYF
j_call: TRBJ2-7; v_call: TRBV5-1; d_call: -; clone_size: -; cdr3_nt: TGCGCCAGCAGCTCGAGTCTGTACGAGCAGTACTTC; cdr3_aa: CASSSSLYEQYF
j_call: TRBJ2-7; v_call: TRBV29-1; d_call: -; clone_size: -; cdr3_nt: TGCAGCGTTGAAGGTTCTGCTTCCTACGAGCAGTACTTC; cdr3_aa: CSVEGSASYEQYF
j_call: TRBJ1-4; v_call: TRBV23-1; d_call: -; clone_size: -; cdr3_nt: TGCGCCAGCAGTCAAAACGTAGAGGCAGTGATCCCGGAAAAACTGTTTTTT; cdr3_aa: CASSQNVEAVIPEKLFF
j_call: TRBJ2-1; v_call: TRBV18; d_call: -; clone_size: -; cdr3_nt: TGTGCCAGCTCACCACTGGGGACCGAAATGAACAATGAGCAGTTCTTC; cdr3_aa: CASSPLGTEMNNEQFF
j_call: TRBJ2-1; v_call: TRBV16; d_call: -; clone_size: few; cdr3_nt: TGTGCCAGCAGCCCCGCGGGCAGGGGTATCTTCTTC; cdr3_aa: CASSPAGRGIFF
j_call: TRBJ2-3; v_call: TRBV11-2; d_call: TRBD1; clone_size: -; cdr3_nt: TGTGCCAGCAGCTTAGGACAGGGTAGGGCAGATACGCAGTATTTT; cdr3_aa: CASSLGQGRADTQYF
j_call: TRBJ2-1; v_call: TRBV29-1; d_call: -; clone_size: -; cdr3_nt: TGCAGCGTTGGCTTTTATAGGACGAACAATGAGCAGTTCTTC; cdr3_aa: CSVGFYRTNNEQFF
j_call: TRBJ2-7; v_call: TRBV4-2; d_call: -; clone_size: -; cdr3_nt: TGTGCCAGCAGCCATGGTACCCCGTACGAGCAGTACTTC; cdr3_aa: CASSHGTPYEQYF
j_call: TRBJ1-1; v_call: TRBV19; d_call: -; clone_size: -; cdr3_nt: TGTGCCAGTACCGACACAGGGAACACTGAAGCTTTCTTT; cdr3_aa: CASTDTGNTEAFF
j_call: TRBJ2-3; v_call: TRBV2; d_call: -; clone_size: -; cdr3_nt: TGTGCCAGCAGTGAAGCGGAGCAGGGGACAGATACGCAGTATTTT; cdr3_aa: CASSEAEQGTDTQYF
j_call: TRBJ2-3; v_call: TRBV18; d_call: TRBD2; clone_size: few; cdr3_nt: TGTGCCAGCTCACGCCGACTAGCGGGGACCACAGATACGCAGTATTTT; cdr3_aa: CASSRRLAGTTDTQYF
j_call: TRBJ2-1; v_call: TRBV18; d_call: TRBD2; clone_size: -; cdr3_nt: TGTGCCAGCTCACCACGGACTAGCGGGTCCCACAATGAGCAGTTCTTC; cdr3_aa: CASSPRTSGSHNEQFF
j_call: TRBJ1-4; v_call: TRBV6-2/TRBV6-3; d_call: -; clone_size: -; cdr3_nt: TGTGCCAGCAGTTACGGGCCCAATGAAAAACTGTTTTTT; cdr3_aa: CASSYGPNEKLFF
j_call: TRBJ2-7; v_call: TRBV2; d_call: TRBD1; clone_size: -; cdr3_nt: TGTGCCAGCAGTGGGCAGGGGGCCTACGAGCAGTACTTC; cdr3_aa: CASSGQGAYEQYF
j_call: TRBJ2-3; v_call: TRBV9; d_call: -; clone_size: -; cdr3_nt: TGTGCCAGCAGCGTAGGCCCTCTAGAGGCAGATACGCAGTATTTT; cdr3_aa: CASSVGPLEADTQYF
j_call: TRBJ2-5; v_call: TRBV7-9; d_call: -; clone_size: -; cdr3_nt: TGTGCCAGCAGCTTAGACAGTCCAGAGACCCAGTACTTC; cdr3_aa: CASSLDSPETQYF
j_call: TRBJ2-1; v_call: TRBV20-1; d_call: -; clone_size: once; cdr3_nt: TGCAGTGCCAGAGAATACAATGAGCAGTTCTTC; cdr3_aa: CSAREYNEQFF
j_call: TRBJ2-3; v_call: TRBV20-1; d_call: -; clone_size: -; cdr3_nt: TGCAGTGCTAGAGGGGGGATGGATACGCAGTATTTT; cdr3_aa: CSARGGMDTQYF
j_call: TRBJ1-2; v_call: TRBV10-3; d_call: -; clone_size: -; cdr3_nt: TGTGCCATCAGCAATCAGGGGATCGGCTATGGCTACACCTTC; cdr3_aa: CAISNQGIGYGYTF
j_call: TRBJ2-2; v_call: TRBV11-3; d_call: -; clone_size: -; cdr3_nt: TGTGCCAGCAGCTTATCGGGGACCTACACCGGGGAGCTGTTTTTT; cdr3_aa: CASSLSGTYTGELFF
j_call: TRBJ2-5; v_call: TRBV10-1; d_call: -; clone_size: -; cdr3_nt: TGCGCCAGCAGTCTATCGACAGCCCAAGAGACCCAGTACTTC; cdr3_aa: CASSLSTAQETQYF
j_call: TRBJ2-2; v_call: TRBV10-3; d_call: -; clone_size: -; cdr3_nt: TGTGCCATCAGGCGGGACGGCGGGGAGCTGTTTTTT; cdr3_aa: CAIRRDGGELFF
j_call: TRBJ1-5; v_call: TRBV2; d_call: -; clone_size: -; cdr3_nt: TGTGCCAGCAGTGAGATCAGTACTTTCAATCAGCCCCAGCATTTT; cdr3_aa: CASSEISTFNQPQHF
j_call: TRBJ1-1; v_call: TRBV18; d_call: -; clone_size: -; cdr3_nt: TGTGCCAGCTCACCAGGGACGAACACTGAAGCTTTCTTT; cdr3_aa: CASSPGTNTEAFF